A selection of T cell receptor beta chains follows, all from one sample in a study of shared clonotypes between healthy human individuals. Here immunoSEQ multiplex PCR was the method, and the copy in TCRdb shows in-frame clones only, minus some. The data contain roughly 1.5 million clones, 95% to 99% of them singletons. The sample taken for sequencing was naive CD4+ T cells sorted from blood. Source of these receptors: a man aged 30 to 39 in good health. Each CDR3 is given with its conserved first and last residue. A D gene is named only where the DNA matches it firmly. Expanded clones are given a class, and other clones once, few, many or no size at all.

D gene	J gene	V gene	clone size	CDR3 protein	CDR3 DNA
TRBD1	TRBJ1-1	TRBV5-1	-	CASSGQGLGDAFF	TGCGCCAGCAGCGGACAGGGTTTGGGGGATGCTTTCTTT
-	TRBJ1-1	TRBV4-1	-	CASSQVGGRLNTEAFF	TGCGCCAGCAGCCAAGTTGGGGGACGTTTGAACACTGAAGCTTTCTTT
-	TRBJ2-1	TRBV14	once	CASSRAASSYNEQFF	TGTGCCAGCAGCCGGGCTGCATCTTCCTACAATGAGCAGTTCTTC
TRBD1	TRBJ1-5	TRBV28	-	CASSFAQGQINQPQHF	TGTGCCAGCAGTTTTGCGCAGGGACAGATCAATCAGCCCCAGCATTTT
-	TRBJ2-7	TRBV6-5	-	CASSMRPPSYEQYF	TGTGCCAGCAGTATGAGACCGCCTTCCTACGAGCAGTACTTC
-	TRBJ2-1	TRBV7-6	-	CASSPPTHGVEQFF	TGTGCCAGCAGCCCCCCGACCCATGGGGTTGAGCAGTTCTTC
-	TRBJ2-7	TRBV30	-	CAWSPPSRTYEQYF	TGTGCCTGGAGTCCACCCTCCCGAACTTACGAGCAGTACTTC
TRBD2	TRBJ2-5	TRBV2	-	CASSEGLAPILQMAQYF	TGTGCCAGCAGCGAAGGACTAGCCCCTATCCTGCAGATGGCCCAGTACTTC
TRBD2	TRBJ2-1	TRBV25-1	-	CASSRLAGTNEQFF	TGTGCCAGCAGTAGACTAGCGGGGACTAATGAGCAGTTCTTC
-	TRBJ2-6	TRBV28	-	CASSLGLGGIGSGANVLTF	TGTGCCAGCAGTTTAGGGTTGGGCGGGATCGGCTCTGGGGCCAACGTCCTGACTTTC
-	TRBJ1-1	TRBV10-1	-	CASSENRNTEAFF	TGCGCCAGCAGTGAAAACAGGAACACTGAAGCTTTCTTT
-	TRBJ2-1	TRBV2	-	CASSERDLEFF	TGTGCCAGCAGTGAGCGTGATCTTGAGTTCTTC
-	TRBJ2-2	TRBV9	-	CASSDRDHARGGELFF	TGTGCCAGCAGCGACCGGGACCACGCTCGGGGCGGGGAGCTGTTTTTT
-	TRBJ2-3	TRBV19	-	CASSMVGGRQSTDTQYF	TGTGCCAGTAGTATGGTCGGGGGTAGACAGAGCACAGATACGCAGTATTTT
-	TRBJ2-3	TRBV9	-	CASSITGDTQYF	TGTGCCAGCAGCATCACGGGTGATACGCAGTATTTT
-	TRBJ2-7	TRBV27	-	CASSLGGADYEQYF	TGTGCCAGCAGTTTGGGGGGGGCAGACTACGAGCAGTACTTC
-	TRBJ2-1	TRBV10-1	-	CASSHNFNEQFF	TGCGCCAGCTCTCATAACTTCAATGAGCAGTTCTTC
-	TRBJ2-3	TRBV18	-	CASSPLRGGTDTQYF	TGTGCCAGCTCACCACTGCGGGGCGGCACAGATACGCAGTATTTT
TRBD1	TRBJ2-7	TRBV5-1	few	CASSGDRGLSEQYF	TGCGCCAGCAGCGGGGACAGGGGGCTATCTGAGCAGTACTTC
-	TRBJ1-2	TRBV23-1	-	CASKAPITDLRGYTF	TGCGCCAGCAAGGCCCCCATTACTGATCTCAGGGGCTACACCTTC
-	TRBJ2-7	TRBV6-6	-	CASSGAENSYEQYF	TGTGCCAGCAGTGGGGCAGAAAACTCCTACGAGCAGTACTTC
TRBD1	TRBJ1-1	TRBV6-1	-	CASSTWTGPTEAFF	TGTGCCAGCAGTACTTGGACAGGGCCCACTGAAGCTTTCTTT
-	TRBJ2-3	TRBV12-5	-	CASGFGDVPTDTQYF	TGTGCTAGTGGTTTTGGTGACGTCCCCACAGATACGCAGTATTTT
-	TRBJ2-2	TRBV9	-	CASSVEGVGVGELFF	TGTGCCAGCAGCGTAGAGGGTGTTGGGGTCGGGGAGCTGTTTTTT
-	TRBJ2-2	TRBV6-4	-	CASSIDSLNTGELFF	TGTGCCAGCAGTATTGACTCCCTGAACACCGGGGAGCTGTTTTTT
-	TRBJ1-2	TRBV5-4	-	CASSLELENYGYTF	TGTGCCAGCAGCTTGGAGTTAGAGAACTATGGCTACACCTTC
TRBD2	TRBJ2-3	TRBV5-6	-	CASSKPGLAGGGAQYF	TGTGCCAGCAGCAAACCCGGACTAGCGGGAGGGGGCGCGCAGTATTTT
TRBD1	TRBJ2-7	TRBV6-5	-	CASRRQGYEQYF	TGTGCCAGCAGACGACAGGGCTACGAGCAGTACTTC
-	TRBJ2-7	TRBV28	-	CASSLTLYEQYF	TGTGCCAGCAGTTTAACCTTATACGAGCAGTACTTC
-	TRBJ1-1	TRBV9	-	CASSVQLNTEAFF	TGTGCCAGCAGCGTACAACTGAACACTGAAGCTTTCTTT
-	TRBJ2-3	TRBV7-9	-	CASSQRVGSTDTQYF	TGTGCCAGCAGCCAAAGAGTGGGGAGCACAGATACGCAGTATTTT